This T cell receptor (beta chain) stems from a study of blood T cells in healthy people across ages. Healthy Caucasian individuals from Russia aged roughly 6 to 100 served as donors. Whole-study findings and limits: Naive and antigen-experienced cells were not separated, limiting conclusive comparison.

This clonotype was recorded a few times. Its antigen is as yet unknown. Using a J-beta primer mix together with a sample-barcoded 5' primer, a second PCR was run for about 6 to 11 cycles. A 12-random-nucleotide template-switch adaptor tagged each cDNA molecule. TCRdb independently ran MiXCR on the 5' RACE reads; one entry per CDR3 protein. The sample includes about 720,000 distinct CDR3 sequences, 22% of them seen just once. From germline, CDR1 is KGHDR and CDR2 SFDVKD. V gave up 5 bases and J gave up 6 bases; unmatched junction bases: 4. The CDR3 length is 14 residues. The sequenced sample was blood. The TCR comes from a man between 65 and 85 years old in good health. The chain couples TRBV24-1 to TRBJ2-1, with 9 nucleotides matching TRBD2. DNA of the CDR3: TGTGCCACCAGTGTTAGCGGGAGATTCAATGAGCAGTTCTTC. It yields the protein CATSVSGRFNEQFF.